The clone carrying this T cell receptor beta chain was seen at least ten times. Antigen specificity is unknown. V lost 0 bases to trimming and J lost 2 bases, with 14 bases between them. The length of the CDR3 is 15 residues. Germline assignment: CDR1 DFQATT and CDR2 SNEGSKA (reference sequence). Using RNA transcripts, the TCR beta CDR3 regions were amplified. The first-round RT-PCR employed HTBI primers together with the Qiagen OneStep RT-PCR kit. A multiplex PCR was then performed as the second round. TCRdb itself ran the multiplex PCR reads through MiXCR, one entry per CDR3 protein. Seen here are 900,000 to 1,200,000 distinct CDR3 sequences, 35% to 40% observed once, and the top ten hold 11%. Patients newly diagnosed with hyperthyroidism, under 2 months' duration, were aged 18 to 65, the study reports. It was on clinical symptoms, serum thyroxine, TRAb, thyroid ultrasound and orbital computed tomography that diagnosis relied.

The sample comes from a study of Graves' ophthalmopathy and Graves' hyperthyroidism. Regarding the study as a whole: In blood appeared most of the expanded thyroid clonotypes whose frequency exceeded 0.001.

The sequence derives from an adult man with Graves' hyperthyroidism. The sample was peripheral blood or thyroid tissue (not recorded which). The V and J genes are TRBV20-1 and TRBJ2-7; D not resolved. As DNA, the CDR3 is TGCAGTGCTAGAGATCATCAAGGCACAGCCTACGAGCAGTACTTC. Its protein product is CSARDHQGTAYEQYF.